This TCR beta chain comes out of a study of blood T cell repertoires in COVID-19. Whole-study context: The origin of the acute and convalescent COVID-19 samples was the United States, Italy and Spain.

Looked up from germline, CDR1 is SGHNT and CDR2 is YYREEE (reference sequence). The length of the CDR3 is 15 residues. The V and J ends lost 0 bases and 6 bases, in that order; junction bases with no gene match: 1. In the source study's methods: Cell counts per sample came from amplifying reference gene primers. Sequenced by immunoSEQ multiplex PCR; TCRdb stores in-frame clones only, minus some. That table is the source of V, J and clone size, and D and trimming were worked out from the DNA. This table holds 150,000 to 200,000 clones, roughly 80% found once. Sequenced sample: PBMCs or T cells enriched from blood (not recorded which). The chain employs TRBV5-4 and TRBJ2-1; TRBD2 aligns across 12 bases. The TCR was taken from a man between 60 and 75 years old who had been exposed to COVID-19. The CDR3 reads CASSLGGLAGNEQFF. In DNA form, the CDR3 reads TGTGCCAGCAGCTTGGGGGGACTAGCGGGCAATGAGCAGTTCTTC.